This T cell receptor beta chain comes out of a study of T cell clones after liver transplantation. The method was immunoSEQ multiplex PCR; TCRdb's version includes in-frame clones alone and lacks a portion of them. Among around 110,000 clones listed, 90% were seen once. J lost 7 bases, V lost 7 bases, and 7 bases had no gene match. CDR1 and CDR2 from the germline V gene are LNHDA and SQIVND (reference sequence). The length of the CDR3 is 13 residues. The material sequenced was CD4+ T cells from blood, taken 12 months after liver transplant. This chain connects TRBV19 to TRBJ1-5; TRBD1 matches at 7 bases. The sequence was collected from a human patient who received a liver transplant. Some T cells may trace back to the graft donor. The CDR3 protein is CASNDRVRQPQHF. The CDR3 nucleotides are TGTGCCAGTAATGACAGGGTTAGGCAGCCCCAGCATTTT.